This TCR beta chain was identified in a study of shared clonotypes between healthy human individuals. Germline trimming cut 5 bases from V and 3 bases from J; bases unmatched to any gene: 2. Germline CDR1 is LNHNV and CDR2 is YYDKDF (reference sequence). There are 14 residues in the CDR3. Method: immunoSEQ multiplex PCR; TCRdb's copy keeps in-frame clones and lacks some. The sample has around 2.3 million clones; almost 96% are singletons. This TCR derives from a man aged 18 to 35 in good health. The sequenced material came from naive CD4+ T cells sorted from blood. Noted subset: CD45RA+ positively selected. The V and J genes are TRBV15 and TRBJ2-7; 12 nucleotides line up with TRBD2. The chain's CDR3 is CATSRTSGNYEQYF. CDR3 nucleotides: TGTGCCACCAGCCGGACTAGCGGGAACTACGAGCAGTACTTC.